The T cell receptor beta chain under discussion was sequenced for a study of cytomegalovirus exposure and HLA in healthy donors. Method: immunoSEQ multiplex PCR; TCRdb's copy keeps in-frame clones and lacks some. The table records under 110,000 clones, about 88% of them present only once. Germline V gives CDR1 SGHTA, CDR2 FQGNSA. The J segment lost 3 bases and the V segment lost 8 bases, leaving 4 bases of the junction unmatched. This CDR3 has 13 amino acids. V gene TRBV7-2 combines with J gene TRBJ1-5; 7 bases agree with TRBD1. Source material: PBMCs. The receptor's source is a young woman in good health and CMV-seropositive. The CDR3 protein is CASRDSSNQPQHF. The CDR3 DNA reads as TGTGCCAGCCGGGACAGCTCCAATCAGCCCCAGCATTTT.